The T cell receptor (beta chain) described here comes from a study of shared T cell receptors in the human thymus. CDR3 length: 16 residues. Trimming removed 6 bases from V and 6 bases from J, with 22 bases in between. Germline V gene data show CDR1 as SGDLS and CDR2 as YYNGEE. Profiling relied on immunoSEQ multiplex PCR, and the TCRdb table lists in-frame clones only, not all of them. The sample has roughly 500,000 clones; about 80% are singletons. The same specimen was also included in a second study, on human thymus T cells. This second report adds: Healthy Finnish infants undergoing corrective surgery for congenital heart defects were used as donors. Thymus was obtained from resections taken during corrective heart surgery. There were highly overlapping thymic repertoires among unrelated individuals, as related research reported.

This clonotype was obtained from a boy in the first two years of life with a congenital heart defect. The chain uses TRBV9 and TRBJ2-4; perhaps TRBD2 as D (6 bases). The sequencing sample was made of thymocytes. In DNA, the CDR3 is TGTGCCAGCACCGGACCCGAGGCAGTGCGGGGAAACATTCAGTACTTC. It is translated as CASTGPEAVRGNIQYF.